A selection of T cell receptor beta chains follows, all from one sample in a study of cytomegalovirus exposure and HLA in healthy donors. Here immunoSEQ multiplex PCR was the method, and the copy in TCRdb shows in-frame clones only, minus some. The table records about 120,000 clones, about 81% of them present only once. Material: PBMCs. The receptors here all came from a woman in her fifties or sixties in good health and CMV-seropositive. Each CDR3 is given without its conserved first and last residue. Clone sizes are given selectively: once, few, many, or a class where the clone is expanded.

V gene,J gene,clone size,CDR3 protein
TRBV6-6,TRBJ1-1,-,ASRSTLGAGEAF
TRBV10-3,TRBJ2-1,-,AISESLGSGPYNEQF
TRBV7-2,TRBJ1-2,-,ASTSPNLYVDT
TRBV7-9,TRBJ2-3,-,ASSSRASGASTDTQY
TRBV5-1,TRBJ1-2,-,ASSWGGPRASYGYT
TRBV6-6,TRBJ2-2,-,ASSPRGTGELF
TRBV4-1,TRBJ1-5,few,ASSQELRGTAYSNQPQH
TRBV7-9,TRBJ1-6,-,ASSLAYDSNSPLH
TRBV7-2,TRBJ2-2,-,ASSPLGAGAGELF
TRBV4-1,TRBJ2-7,medium-sized,ASSQVLDLGGEQY
TRBV25-1,TRBJ2-7,-,ASSAFGGGPHYEQY
TRBV4-2,TRBJ1-1,few,ASSQAIQGNTEAF
TRBV2,TRBJ1-2,-,ASRGQGAPSDYT
TRBV4-2,TRBJ2-3,-,ASSYELATDTQY
TRBV13,TRBJ1-2,once,ASSRRTGMNYGYT
TRBV5-8,TRBJ1-2,-,ASSLNSGWIGGYT
TRBV4-1,TRBJ1-4,few,ASSQRHNEKLF
TRBV5-1,TRBJ1-2,-,ASSLAVDSGGYT
TRBV5-1,TRBJ1-3,-,ASSQATGSGNTIY
TRBV29-1,TRBJ1-2,-,SVWDSLPGYT
TRBV18,TRBJ2-2,-,ASSPEGKRPGELF
TRBV7-8,TRBJ2-3,once,ASSLMGGSGNADTQY
TRBV10-3,TRBJ1-1,-,AIVRGTGGSTGAF
TRBV4-3,TRBJ2-7,-,ASSQDIGQGREQY
TRBV7-9,TRBJ2-3,-,ASSLRGGSDTQY
TRBV2,TRBJ1-4,-,ASTRNSGGEKLF
TRBV29-1,TRBJ1-2,-,SVDRAGGYT
TRBV7-9,TRBJ2-2,-,ASSPPRGYNTGELF
TRBV5-1,TRBJ2-7,-,ASSGTSGGAYEQY
TRBV28,TRBJ1-5,-,ASLEVKEQPQH
TRBV5-1,TRBJ2-3,-,ASRTTSGTDTQY
TRBV9,TRBJ2-1,-,ASSVESGSGNEQF
TRBV7-8,TRBJ2-5,-,ASSLVSASGVWQY
TRBV7-6,TRBJ2-5,-,ASSLASGGWETQY
TRBV10-3,TRBJ2-3,-,AITGQGATDTQY
TRBV5-1,TRBJ1-5,-,ASSLDRDQPQH
TRBV25-1,TRBJ2-1,-,ASSEWTGGYNEQF
TRBV7-4,TRBJ1-5,-,ASSVRGQVDQPQH
TRBV7-3,TRBJ2-3,-,ASSLTGLAGGPDTQY
TRBV4-2,TRBJ1-3,few,ASSQEATRNTIY
TRBV18,TRBJ2-2,-,ASSPRVRAGEAGELF
TRBV7-2,TRBJ2-2,-,ASSFDRGQTGELF
TRBV5-4,TRBJ1-6,-,ASSLDREGTYNSPLH
TRBV21-1,TRBJ1-1,many,ASSKIATGNTEAF